The rows below give T cell receptor beta chains drawn from one sample of a study of Graves' ophthalmopathy and Graves' hyperthyroidism. TCRdb called the multiplex PCR reads again in MiXCR, with one record for every CDR3 protein. The table has roughly 1.1 million distinct CDR3 sequences, about two fifths seen once. Sequenced material: peripheral blood or thyroid tissue (not recorded which). Receptors were obtained from an adult man with Graves' hyperthyroidism. Each CDR3 is given with its conserved first and last residue. The order of the fields is D gene, J gene, clone size, V gene, CDR3 DNA, CDR3 protein. The D gene is left open where the match is weak. Only part of the rows carry a size: once, few, many, or a class if the clone is expanded.

D: TRBD1; J: TRBJ1-2; size: many; V: TRBV11-2; DNA: TGTGCCAGCAGCTTAGAGGACAGGGTCCTAGGCTATGGCTACACCTTC; CDR3: CASSLEDRVLGYGYTF
D: -; J: TRBJ1-2; size: -; V: TRBV9; DNA: TGTGCCAGCAGCGTAGGACTAGCGGGGGACTATGGCTACACCTTC; CDR3: CASSVGLAGDYGYTF
D: TRBD1; J: TRBJ2-7; size: -; V: TRBV10-2; DNA: TGCGCCAGCAGTGAGCCGGACAGACAGGGGCGCACCTACGAGCAGTACTTC; CDR3: CASSEPDRQGRTYEQYF
D: -; J: TRBJ2-5; size: -; V: TRBV7-9; DNA: TGTGCCAGCAGTGAAGGGAGTCGGAATCAGCCCCAGTACTTC; CDR3: CASSEGSRNQPQYF
D: -; J: TRBJ1-2; size: few; V: TRBV6-5; DNA: TGTGCCAGCAGAAAGGGCCCCTATGGCTACACCTTC; CDR3: CASRKGPYGYTF
D: TRBD2; J: TRBJ2-2; size: -; V: TRBV20-1; DNA: TGCAGTGCTAGACGTAGACTAGCGGAGAACACCGGGGGGCTGTTTTTT; CDR3: CSARRRLAENTGGLFF
D: TRBD1; J: TRBJ2-7; size: -; V: TRBV25-1; DNA: TGTGCCAGCTCCGGACAGGGACCCCACGAGCAGTACTTC; CDR3: CASSGQGPHEQYF
D: TRBD2; J: TRBJ2-5; size: many; V: TRBV20-1; DNA: TGCAGTGCTTTTCCCATAGCGGGGGCCATTCTAGAGACCCAGTACTTC; CDR3: CSAFPIAGAILETQYF
D: TRBD1; J: TRBJ2-2; size: few; V: TRBV6-5; DNA: TGTGCCAGCAGTTACTCGAGGGGACAGAGGAACACCGGGGAGCTGTTTTTT; CDR3: CASSYSRGQRNTGELFF
D: -; J: TRBJ1-5; size: -; V: TRBV2; DNA: TGTGCCAGCAGCCACCGGACCGGAATCGAGCCCCAGCATTTT; CDR3: CASSHRTGIEPQHF
D: -; J: TRBJ1-2; size: -; V: TRBV29-1; DNA: TGCAGCTTGTTACTCGGCTCCAACTATGGCTACACCTTC; CDR3: CSLLLGSNYGYTF
D: -; J: TRBJ2-5; size: few; V: TRBV7-6; DNA: TGTGCCAGCAGCTTAGCGCCGGGCAGGGCGGAGACCCAGTACTTC; CDR3: CASSLAPGRAETQYF
D: -; J: TRBJ1-2; size: few; V: TRBV7-9; DNA: TGTGCCAGCAGCTTAGAAGGCAGGGCGGACTATGGCTACACCTTC; CDR3: CASSLEGRADYGYTF
D: -; J: TRBJ1-1; size: few; V: TRBV12-3/TRBV12-4; DNA: TGTGCCAGCAGTTTAGCGCTAGGGTACACTGAAGCTTTCTTT; CDR3: CASSLALGYTEAFF
D: TRBD2; J: TRBJ2-7; size: -; V: TRBV12-3/TRBV12-4; DNA: TGTGCCAGCAGTCCCCTAGCGGGGGCCTCCTACGAGCAGTACTTC; CDR3: CASSPLAGASYEQYF
D: -; J: TRBJ2-2; size: few; V: TRBV7-2; DNA: TGTGCCAGCAGCTTAGTTCTCCGGGGAGGCGGGGAGCTGTTTTTT; CDR3: CASSLVLRGGGELFF
D: TRBD2; J: TRBJ2-7; size: many; V: TRBV7-2; DNA: TGTGCCAGCAGCTTAGGGACTAGCGGGCCCCCCTCCTACGAGCAGTACTTC; CDR3: CASSLGTSGPPSYEQYF
D: TRBD2; J: TRBJ2-2; size: -; V: TRBV20-1; DNA: TGCAGTGCTAGAGATGGGCAACTAGCGGTGAACACCGGGGAGCTGTTTTTT; CDR3: CSARDGQLAVNTGELFF
D: -; J: TRBJ2-7; size: -; V: TRBV7-9; DNA: TGTGCCAGCAGCTTAGGGGAGTCCCCCGAGCAGTACTTC; CDR3: CASSLGESPEQYF
D: TRBD1; J: TRBJ2-6; size: few; V: TRBV2; DNA: TGTGCCAGCGAAACAGGGGCTGGGGCCAACGTCCTGACTTTC; CDR3: CASETGAGANVLTF
D: TRBD2; J: TRBJ2-5; size: many; V: TRBV11-2; DNA: TGTGCCAGCAGCTCGGGACTAGCGGGACGGAATCAAGAGACCCAGTACTTC; CDR3: CASSSGLAGRNQETQYF
D: -; J: TRBJ2-5; size: -; V: TRBV6-5; DNA: TGTGCCAGCAGTGCTGACCTCCAAGAGCCCCAGTACTTC; CDR3: CASSADLQEPQYF
D: -; J: TRBJ1-2; size: many; V: TRBV12-3/TRBV12-4; DNA: TGTGCCAGCAGTTTATTCCCCAGGGGTGATGGCTACACCTTC; CDR3: CASSLFPRGDGYTF
D: TRBD1; J: TRBJ2-7; size: -; V: TRBV2; DNA: TGTGCCAGCAGCCGGGACAGGAGATACGAGCAGTACTTC; CDR3: CASSRDRRYEQYF
D: TRBD1; J: TRBJ1-4; size: -; V: TRBV29-1; DNA: TGCAGCGTTGAAGATCAGGACAGGGGGCGGGGACTGTTTTTT; CDR3: CSVEDQDRGRGLFF
D: -; J: TRBJ2-6; size: -; V: TRBV6-5; DNA: TGTGCTACCCTCGATAGGGGGACTGGGGCCAACGTCCTGACTTTC; CDR3: CATLDRGTGANVLTF
D: -; J: TRBJ1-1; size: few; V: TRBV27; DNA: TGTGCCAGCAGTTACGGGGATCTCACTGAAGCTTTCTTT; CDR3: CASSYGDLTEAFF
D: TRBD1; J: TRBJ2-7; size: many; V: TRBV5-1; DNA: TGCGCCAGCGGCCAGGGGGCCCGTAAAGACGAGCAGTACTTC; CDR3: CASGQGARKDEQYF